The T cell receptor (beta chain) under discussion was sequenced for a study of shared clonotypes between healthy human individuals. Study at large: Sampling drew on donors who were a couple of women and a few men aged 18 to 49.

Only Caucasian adults living in Nashville, Tennessee served as donors. Assay used: immunoSEQ multiplex PCR; TCRdb lists only in-frame clones, some missing. This sample carries 2,100,000 or so clones, nearly 97% of them seen once, and the ten largest clones take 0.13%. CDR1 and CDR2 (germline): SGHRS, YFSETQ. The CDR3 consists of 16 residues. V was shortened by 4 bases and J by 0 bases, with 13 bases between the two germline ends. The sequencing input was naive CD4+ T cells sorted from blood. Specified subset: CD45RA+ positively selected. V usage is TRBV5-1 and J usage is TRBJ1-4; TRBD1 is a possible D gene (6 bases). The source is a man aged 18 to 30 in good health. CDR3 DNA: TGCGCCAGCAGCCCGGACAGAGTCGCAACTAATGAAAAACTGTTTTTT. Its protein product is CASSPDRVATNEKLFF.